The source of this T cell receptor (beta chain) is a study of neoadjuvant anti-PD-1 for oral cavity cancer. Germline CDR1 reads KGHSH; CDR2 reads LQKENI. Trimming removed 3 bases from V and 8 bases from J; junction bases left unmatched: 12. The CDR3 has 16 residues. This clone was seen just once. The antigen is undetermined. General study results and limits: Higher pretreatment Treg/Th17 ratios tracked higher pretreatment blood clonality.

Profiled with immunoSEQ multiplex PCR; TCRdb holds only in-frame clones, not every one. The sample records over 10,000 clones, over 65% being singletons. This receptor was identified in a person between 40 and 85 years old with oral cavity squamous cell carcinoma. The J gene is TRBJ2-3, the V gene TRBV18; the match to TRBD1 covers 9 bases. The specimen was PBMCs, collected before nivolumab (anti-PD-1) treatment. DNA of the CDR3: TGTGCCAGCTCACCTCTGGGACAGGGAGGAACGGGTACGCAGTATTTT. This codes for CASSPLGQGGTGTQYF.